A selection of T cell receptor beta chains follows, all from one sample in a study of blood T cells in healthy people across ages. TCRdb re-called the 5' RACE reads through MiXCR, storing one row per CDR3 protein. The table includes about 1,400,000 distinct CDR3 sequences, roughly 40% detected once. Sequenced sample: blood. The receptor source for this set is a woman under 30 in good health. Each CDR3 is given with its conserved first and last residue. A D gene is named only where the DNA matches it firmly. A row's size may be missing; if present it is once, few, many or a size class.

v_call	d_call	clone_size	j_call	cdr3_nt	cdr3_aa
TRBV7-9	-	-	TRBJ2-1	TGTGCCAGCAGCTTAGTTGCCAGGGGCGACTACAATGAGCAGTTCTTC	CASSLVARGDYNEQFF
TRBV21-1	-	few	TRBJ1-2	TGTGCCAGCAGCACGAGATCGGGACAGGGGAGGTATGGCTACACCTTC	CASSTRSGQGRYGYTF
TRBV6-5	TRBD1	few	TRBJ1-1	TGTGCCAGCAGTCTGGACAGGGGGCGCGTTTCTGAAGCTTTCTTT	CASSLDRGRVSEAFF
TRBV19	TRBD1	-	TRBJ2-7	TGTGCCACCCGAAACGCCGGGGACAGCTCCTACGAGCAGTACTTC	CATRNAGDSSYEQYF
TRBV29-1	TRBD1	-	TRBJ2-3	TGCAGCGTTGAAGAAGGTGACAGGGGGACGCAGTATTTT	CSVEEGDRGTQYF
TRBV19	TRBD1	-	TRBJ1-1	TGTGCCAGTAGTATTGGGGGACAGGGGATTGAAGCTTTCTTT	CASSIGGQGIEAFF
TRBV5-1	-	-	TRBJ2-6	TGCGCCAGCAGCCCCCGTGACGGGGGGCTCCTTGGGGCCAACGTCCTGACTTTC	CASSPRDGGLLGANVLTF
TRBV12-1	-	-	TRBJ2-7	TGTGCCAGCAGCTTTGTCAGTGGGGACAGGGTATACTCCTACGAGCAGTACTTC	CASSFVSGDRVYSYEQYF
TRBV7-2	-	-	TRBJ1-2	TGTGCCAGCAGGAAACCTGCTGCAAACTATGGCTACACCTTC	CASRKPAANYGYTF
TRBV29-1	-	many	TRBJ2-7	TGCAGCGTTGTAACGTACGAGCAGTACTTC	CSVVTYEQYF
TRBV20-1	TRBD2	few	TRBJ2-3	TGCAGTGCGGATGGGGGACTAGCGGGAGTAATGGAGGCAGATACGCAGTATTTT	CSADGGLAGVMEADTQYF
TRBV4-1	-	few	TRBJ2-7	TGCGCCAGCAGCCACACCTGGGACGGGCCGCGGTACGAGCAGTACTTC	CASSHTWDGPRYEQYF
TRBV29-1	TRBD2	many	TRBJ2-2	TGCAGCGTTCTACCAAGCGGGACCATCGGGGAGCTGTTTTTT	CSVLPSGTIGELFF
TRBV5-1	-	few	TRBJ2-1	TGCGCCAGCAGCGTGTTGGGCTACAATGAGCAGTTCTTC	CASSVLGYNEQFF
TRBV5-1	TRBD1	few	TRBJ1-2	TGCGCCAGCAGCTGGACGGCGGGGAGGGGGCTGGAATATGGCTACACCTTC	CASSWTAGRGLEYGYTF
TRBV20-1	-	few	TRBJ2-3	TGCAGTGCTAGAATCCCGGGACGGGCAACAGATACGCAGTATTTT	CSARIPGRATDTQYF
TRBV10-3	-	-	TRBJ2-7	TGTGCCATCAGTCTCGAAGCTTCCCGCGAGCAGTACTTC	CAISLEASREQYF
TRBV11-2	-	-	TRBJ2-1	TGTGCCAGCATCAATTCGTACCTTATTCGGGGTGGCAATGAGCAGTTCTTC	CASINSYLIRGGNEQFF
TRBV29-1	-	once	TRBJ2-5	TGCAGCGTTGGGGCTAGCAGCAAAGAAGAGACCCAGTACTTC	CSVGASSKEETQYF
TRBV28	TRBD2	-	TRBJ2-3	TGTGCCAGCACCCCAATCACGACTAGCGGAACCCCAGATACGCAGTATTTT	CASTPITTSGTPDTQYF
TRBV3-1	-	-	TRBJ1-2	TGTGCCAGCAGCCTCCCGGCAGCCTACTCTGGCTACACCTTC	CASSLPAAYSGYTF
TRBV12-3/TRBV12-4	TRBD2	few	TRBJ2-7	TGTGCCAGCAGTTTAGGGGGGACTAGCGGGGGGTACGAGCAGTACTTC	CASSLGGTSGGYEQYF
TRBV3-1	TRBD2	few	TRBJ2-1	TGTGCCAGCAGCGGGGGGGACCTTATTGAGCAGTTCTTC	CASSGGDLIEQFF
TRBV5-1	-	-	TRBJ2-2	TGCGCCAGCCTCGAGGGGACCGCGAACACCGGGGAGCTGTTTTTT	CASLEGTANTGELFF
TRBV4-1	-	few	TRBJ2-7	TGCGCCAGCAGCCAAGAAGCCTCCTACGAGCAGTACTTC	CASSQEASYEQYF
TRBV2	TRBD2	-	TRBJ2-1	TGTGCCAGCACCCGGGGGGTAGGGGAGGTCGAAGGGCACAATGAGCAGTTCTTC	CASTRGVGEVEGHNEQFF
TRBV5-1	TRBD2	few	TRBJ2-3	TGCGCCAGCAGCAAGACCGGGACTAGCTACTCCACAGATACGCAGTATTTT	CASSKTGTSYSTDTQYF
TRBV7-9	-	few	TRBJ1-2	TGTGCCAGCAGCTTAGCCCTGGGCCTTCCGGGAAGCGGCTACACCTTC	CASSLALGLPGSGYTF
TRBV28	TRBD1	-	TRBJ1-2	TGTGCCACCCAGATCCTGGCAGGGGGCGGCTATGGCTACACCTTC	CATQILAGGGYGYTF
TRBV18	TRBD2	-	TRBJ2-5	TGTGCCAGCTCACCACCGGGTCTAGCGGGCAGGCAAGAGACCCAGTACTTC	CASSPPGLAGRQETQYF
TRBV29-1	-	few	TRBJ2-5	TGCAGCGTCCTCCGGGAGCCACAGGGGACCCAGTACTTC	CSVLREPQGTQYF
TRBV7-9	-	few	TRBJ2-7	TGTGCCAGCAGCTTACTGGGGGCCTACTCCTACGAGCAGTACTTC	CASSLLGAYSYEQYF
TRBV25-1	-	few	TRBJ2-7	TGTGCCAGCAGTGAATCTCAGCTGCGCTACGAGCAGTACTTC	CASSESQLRYEQYF
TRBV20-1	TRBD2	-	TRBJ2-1	TGCAGTGCTAGAGTAAGCGGGAAGAATGAGCAGTTCTTC	CSARVSGKNEQFF
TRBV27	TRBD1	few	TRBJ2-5	TGTGCCAGCAGTTCGATGACAGGGGGCCAAGAGACCCAGTACTTC	CASSSMTGGQETQYF
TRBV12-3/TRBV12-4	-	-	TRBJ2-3	TGTGCCAGCAGTTCGCCGCGAGTGGATGTGCAGTATTTT	CASSSPRVDVQYF
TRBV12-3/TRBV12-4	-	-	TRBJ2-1	TGTGCCGGCAGTAGGAGGGCGGTCTCCTACAATGAGCAGTTCTTC	CAGSRRAVSYNEQFF
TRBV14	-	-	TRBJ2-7	TGTGCCAGCAGCCAGACAGGATCTACCTACGAGCAGTACTTC	CASSQTGSTYEQYF
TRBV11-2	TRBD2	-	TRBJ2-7	TGTGCCAGCAGCGCAAGGGGGACTAGCGGGACCCACGAGCAGTACTTC	CASSARGTSGTHEQYF
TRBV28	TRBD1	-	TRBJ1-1	TGTGCCAGCAGTTTTACAGGGGGCAGGAACACTGAAGCTTTCTTT	CASSFTGGRNTEAFF
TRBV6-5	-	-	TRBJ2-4	TGTGCCAGCGGCCGGGGGCCGGCGGACATTCAGTACTTC	CASGRGPADIQYF
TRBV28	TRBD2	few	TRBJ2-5	TGTGCCAGCGTAGGGCGGGGGGGCTTCCAGGAGACCCAGTACTTC	CASVGRGGFQETQYF
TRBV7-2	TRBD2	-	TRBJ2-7	TGTGCCAGCAGCTTAGGTTTCGGGACTAGCGGGGGCTATACCTACGAGCAGTACTTC	CASSLGFGTSGGYTYEQYF
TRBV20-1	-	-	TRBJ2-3	TGCAGTGCTAGGGCAGGGGGTAGCGCGGGGGGTACGCAGTATTTT	CSARAGGSAGGTQYF
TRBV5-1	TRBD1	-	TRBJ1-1	TGTGCCAGCAGTTCGCGGACAGGGCGGAACACTGAAGCTTTCTTT	CASSSRTGRNTEAFF